Listed below are T cell receptor beta chains from one sample, sequenced in a study of T cell responses to AZD1222 COVID-19 vaccine. Data came from immunoSEQ multiplex PCR; TCRdb stores just in-frame clones and leaves some out. The table lists roughly 200,000 clones, roughly 88% of them singletons. The specimen comprised peripheral blood, sampled on day 0 of AZD1222 vaccination. Every receptor here comes from an adult in good health. CDR3s include the opening cysteine and the closing phenylalanine or tryptophan. Fields, in order: D gene, V gene, J gene, clone size, CDR3 protein, CDR3 DNA. A D gene is named only where the DNA matches it firmly. Expanded clones are given a class, and other clones once, few, many or no size at all.

>TRBD1|TRBV2|TRBJ1-2|once
CASSSRTGTNYGYTF
TGTGCCAGCAGTTCTCGGACAGGGACGAACTATGGCTACACCTTC
>NA|TRBV2|TRBJ2-2|few
CASRQQLNTGELFF
TGTGCCAGCCGTCAACAGCTGAACACCGGGGAGCTGTTTTTT
>NA|TRBV29-1|TRBJ2-7|once
CSVEEGLSYEQYF
TGCAGCGTTGAAGAGGGCCTTTCCTACGAGCAGTACTTC
>NA|TRBV6-5|TRBJ2-1|NA
CASSYLGTGLGEQFF
TGTGCCAGCAGTTACTTAGGGACTGGCTTGGGGGAGCAGTTCTTC
>NA|TRBV10-3|TRBJ1-4|NA
CAISRTRATNEKLFF
TGTGCCATCAGCCGAACACGAGCAACTAATGAAAAACTGTTTTTT
>NA|TRBV11-3|TRBJ2-1|NA
CASSPVAGADNEQFF
TGTGCCAGCAGCCCCGTGGCAGGGGCGGACAATGAGCAGTTCTTC
>NA|TRBV7-8|TRBJ1-5|NA
CASSLDEGAPQHF
TGTGCCAGCAGCTTAGATGAGGGTGCACCCCAGCATTTT
>TRBD1|TRBV19|TRBJ1-1|NA
CASSKTGGTEAFF
TGTGCCAGTAGTAAGACAGGGGGCACTGAAGCTTTCTTT
>NA|TRBV15|TRBJ1-5|NA
CATSRGTVENQPQHF
TGTGCCACCAGCAGAGGCACAGTAGAAAATCAGCCCCAGCATTTT
>NA|TRBV14|TRBJ1-2|NA
CASSQVGPYGYTF
TGTGCCAGCAGCCAAGTTGGTCCGTATGGCTACACCTTC
>NA|TRBV6-5|TRBJ2-7|NA
CASRFMFSYEQYF
TGTGCCAGCAGATTTATGTTCTCCTACGAGCAGTACTTC
>TRBD1|TRBV6-5|TRBJ1-2|NA
CASSQGDSTYGYTF
TGTGCCAGCAGCCAGGGGGACAGCACATATGGCTACACCTTC
>NA|TRBV6-2/TRBV6-3|TRBJ1-5|NA
CASSRAPWDPLGNQPQHF
TGTGCCAGCAGCCGCGCCCCGTGGGACCCCCTGGGCAATCAGCCCCAGCATTTT
>NA|TRBV20-1|TRBJ2-5|NA
CSATGQETQYF
TGCAGTGCTACGGGCCAAGAGACCCAGTACTTC
>NA|TRBV4-3|TRBJ2-7|NA
CASSRGSSYEQYF
TGCGCCAGCAGCCGCGGCAGCTCCTACGAGCAGTACTTC
>NA|TRBV2|TRBJ1-1|NA
CAASTGGDGTEAFF
TGTGCCGCCAGCACAGGCGGGGACGGCACTGAAGCTTTCTTT
>NA|TRBV7-6|TRBJ2-1|NA
CASSFSGRRYNEQFF
TGTGCCAGCAGCTTCTCGGGGAGGAGGTACAATGAGCAGTTCTTC
>NA|TRBV30|TRBJ1-4|NA
CAWSVGGATNEKLFF
TGTGCCTGGAGTGTTGGGGGGGCAACTAATGAAAAACTGTTTTTT
>TRBD2|TRBV30|TRBJ2-5|NA
CAWSVLGGDAQYF
TGTGCCTGGAGTGTACTGGGGGGGGACGCCCAGTACTTC
>TRBD2|TRBV7-6|TRBJ2-1|NA
CASSSIAGGLGEQFF
TGTGCCAGCAGCTCAATAGCGGGGGGGCTCGGTGAGCAGTTCTTC
>NA|TRBV9|TRBJ2-2|NA
CASSAVARLGRNTGELFF
TGTGCCAGCAGCGCGGTAGCGAGGTTAGGGAGGAACACCGGGGAGCTGTTTTTT
>NA|TRBV19|TRBJ1-4|once
CASSSPRDNNEKLFF
TGTGCCAGTAGCAGCCCCCGGGACAATAATGAAAAACTGTTTTTT
>NA|TRBV10-3|TRBJ2-7|NA
CAIRQGSDEQYF
TGTGCCATCAGACAGGGAAGCGACGAGCAGTACTTC
>NA|TRBV2|TRBJ2-7|NA
CASSEGEVEEQYF
TGTGCCAGCAGTGAAGGAGAGGTGGAGGAGCAGTACTTC
>TRBD1|TRBV5-1|TRBJ1-2|NA
CASSNGTGPYGYTF
TGCGCCAGCAGCAATGGGACAGGACCCTATGGCTACACCTTC
>NA|TRBV10-2|TRBJ2-2|NA
CASSESRTGELFF
TGCGCCAGCAGTGAGTCTAGGACCGGGGAGCTGTTTTTT
>NA|TRBV29-1|TRBJ1-1|few
CSVGGGDVTEAFF
TGCAGCGTTGGAGGGGGGGATGTCACTGAAGCTTTCTTT
>NA|TRBV7-3|TRBJ2-2|NA
CASRDLIKAGTGELFF
TGTGCCAGCAGAGACCTTATCAAAGCGGGCACCGGGGAGCTGTTTTTT
>NA|TRBV28|TRBJ2-7|NA
CASSSPRVVRHEQYF
TGTGCCAGCAGTTCCCCAAGGGTAGTTCGTCACGAGCAGTACTTC
>NA|TRBV14|TRBJ1-1|NA
CASSQLQSEAFF
TGTGCCAGCAGCCAACTCCAGTCTGAAGCTTTCTTT
>NA|TRBV10-3|TRBJ1-1|once
CAINVGGNMNTEAFF
TGTGCCATCAATGTGGGGGGTAATATGAACACTGAAGCTTTCTTT
>NA|TRBV27|TRBJ1-6|NA
CASAWVRRDSSPLHF
TGTGCCAGCGCATGGGTCCGCAGGGACTCCTCACCCCTCCACTTT
>NA|TRBV10-3|TRBJ2-7|NA
CAISEPGWLQGHF
TGTGCCATCAGTGAGCCGGGTTGGCTTCAGGGGCACTTC
>NA|TRBV18|TRBJ2-2|NA
CASSNFGELFF
TGTGCCAGCTCCAATTTCGGGGAGCTGTTTTTT
>NA|TRBV30|TRBJ1-2|NA
CAWGLVRSPGYTF
TGTGCCTGGGGTTTGGTCCGATCCCCCGGCTACACCTTC
>NA|TRBV7-3|TRBJ2-2|NA
CASSSTRDTPELFF
TGTGCCAGCAGCTCCACGAGGGACACCCCGGAGCTGTTTTTT
>NA|TRBV23-1|TRBJ2-5|many
CASPEVRVQETQYF
TGCGCCAGCCCGGAGGTGCGGGTCCAAGAGACCCAGTACTTC
>NA|TRBV14|TRBJ2-7|once
CASSHRVSNYEQYF
TGTGCCAGCAGCCACAGGGTATCTAATTACGAGCAGTACTTC
>NA|TRBV5-1|TRBJ1-4|NA
CASSWTFATNEKLFF
TGCGCCAGCAGCTGGACGTTCGCAACTAATGAAAAACTGTTTTTT
>NA|TRBV5-4|TRBJ1-2|NA
CAIHPTGHNNYGYTF
TGTGCCATACACCCGACGGGACACAATAACTATGGCTACACCTTC
>TRBD2|TRBV18|TRBJ2-5|NA
CASSPGLGETQYF
TGTGCCAGCTCACCCGGACTAGGGGAGACCCAGTACTTC
>TRBD1|TRBV2|TRBJ2-5|NA
CASNQLRGRETQYF
TGTGCCAGCAATCAGTTGAGGGGGCGGGAGACCCAGTACTTC